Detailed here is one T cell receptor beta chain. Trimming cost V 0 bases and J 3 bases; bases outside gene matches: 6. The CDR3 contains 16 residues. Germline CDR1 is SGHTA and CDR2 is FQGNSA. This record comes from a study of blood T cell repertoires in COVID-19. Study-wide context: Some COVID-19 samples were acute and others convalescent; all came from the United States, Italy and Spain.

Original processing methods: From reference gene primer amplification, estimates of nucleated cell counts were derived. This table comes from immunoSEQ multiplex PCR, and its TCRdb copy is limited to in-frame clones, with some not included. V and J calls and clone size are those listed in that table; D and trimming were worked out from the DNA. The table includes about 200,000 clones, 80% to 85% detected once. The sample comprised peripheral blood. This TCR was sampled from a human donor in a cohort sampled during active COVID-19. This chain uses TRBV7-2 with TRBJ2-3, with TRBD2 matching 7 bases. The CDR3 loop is CASSLAPWRETDTQYF. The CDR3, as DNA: TGTGCCAGCAGCTTAGCGCCCTGGCGGGAGACAGATACGCAGTATTTT.